The 28 T cell receptor beta chains below all came from one sample that was sequenced in a study of blood T cell repertoires in COVID-19. Assay: immunoSEQ multiplex PCR; the TCRdb copy retains only in-frame clones and omits some. The table shows over 110,000 clones, with 65% to 90% occurring only once. The sample taken for sequencing was peripheral blood. The receptor set was obtained from a man aged 55 to 70 with active or convalescent COVID-19.

The chain recombines TRBV10-3 with TRBJ1-2; possible D gene TRBD1, 6 bases. Looked up from germline, CDR1 is ENHRY and CDR2 is SYGVKD. Trimming took 3 bases from V and 0 from J, leaving 14 bases between them. This CDR3 comprises 16 residues. CDR3: CAISESGQEANYGYTF. The CDR3 DNA reads TGTGCCATCAGTGAATCGGGACAAGAGGCTAACTATGGCTACACCTTC.

The chain employs TRBV24-1 and TRBJ1-1, with unresolved D. This CDR3 spans 14 amino acids. Trimming shortened V by 5 bases and J by 5 bases, and 14 bases separated the two germline ends. Germline values: CDR1 KGHDR, CDR2 SFDVKD. In DNA, the CDR3 is TGTGCCACCAGTGCTCCGGGGAGGGAAACTGAAGCTTTCTTT. It translates to CATSAPGRETEAFF.

The chain uses TRBV5-5 and TRBJ1-6, with 8 bases aligning to TRBD1. V was pared by 4 bases and J by 10 bases, with 13 bases of the junction left unmatched. The CDR3 extends over 16 amino acids. Germline CDR1 is SGHKS and CDR2 is YYEKEE (reference sequence). The CDR3 coding sequence is TGTGCCAGCAGCAGGGAGACAGGGGTTTCGAAGTCACCCCTCCACTTT. This sequence encodes CASSRETGVSKSPLHF. Combining the CDR3 with reference TRBV5-5 and TRBJ1-6 gives the whole variable domain DAGVTQSPTHLIKTRGQQVTLRCSPISGHKSVSWYQQVLGQGPQFIFQYYEKEERGRGNFPDRFSARQFPNYSSELNVNALLLGDSALYLCASSRETGVSKSPLHFGNGTRLTVT.

The chain is built from TRBV11-3 and TRBJ2-7; D is perhaps TRBD2 (5 bases). CDR3 length: 16 residues. Trimming removed 1 base at V and 3 bases at J, with 16 bases between. CDR1 and CDR2 (germline): SGHNT, YENEEA. DNA of the CDR3: TGTGCCAGCAGCTTAGCCCCGGACTCAGTAGTCTACGAGCAGTACTTC. Protein: CASSLAPDSVVYEQYF.

In this sample, this clone turned up a few times. Other DNA sequences in the same sample also yield this CDR3. The chain employs TRBV14 and TRBJ1-2; D possibly corresponds to TRBD1 (6 bases). CDR1 SGHDN and CDR2 FVKESK come from the germline V gene. Trimming took off 4 bases at V and 0 bases at J, with 9 bases between the two ends. The CDR3 consists of 14 residues. The CDR3, as DNA: TGTGCCAGCAGCCCCAGGGGCCCTAACTATGGCTACACCTTC. Protein product: CASSPRGPNYGYTF.

The chain uses TRBV24-1 and TRBJ2-2, with TRBD1 matching 10 bases. The CDR3 is made up of 15 amino acids. CDR1 KGHDR and CDR2 SFDVKD come from the germline V gene. J was trimmed by 6 bases and V by 3 bases; bases with no gene match: 3. CDR3 nucleotides: TGTGCCACCAGTGATACTGGGACAGGGGCCGGGGAGCTGTTTTTT. Amino acids: CATSDTGTGAGELFF.

This clone was observed a single time. V is TRBV7-8 and J is TRBJ2-5, with 8 nucleotides matching TRBD1. This CDR3 has 15 amino acids. The germline gives CDR1 SGHVS, CDR2 FQNEAQ. Trimming took 5 bases from V and 7 from J; bases not matched to a gene: 12. CDR3 amino acids: CASSIVTGVVGTQYF. The CDR3 DNA is TGTGCCAGCAGCATAGTGACAGGGGTGGTGGGGACCCAGTACTTC.

This sequence joins TRBV6-5 and TRBJ1-5; possibly TRBD1 for D (5 bases). The V and J ends lost 4 bases and 5 bases respectively, with 6 bases between them. Germline lookup yields CDR1 MNHEY and CDR2 SVGAGI. The CDR3 totals 12 residues. The CDR3 DNA is TGTGCCAGCAGTTCCAGGGATCAGCCCCAGCATTTT. Protein product: CASSSRDQPQHF.

The chain uses TRBV30 and TRBJ1-3; 7 bases are shared with TRBD1. The CDR3 totals 14 residues. Germline-derived CDR1 and CDR2 are GTSNPN and SVGIG (reference sequence). The trim removed 0 bases at V and 2 bases at J, leaving 1 base unmatched. CDR3 loop: CAWSVGTAGNTIYF. CDR3 nucleotides: TGTGCCTGGAGTGTAGGGACAGCTGGAAACACCATATATTTT.

V usage is TRBV19 and J usage is TRBJ1-3; 7 nucleotides line up with TRBD1. The CDR3 has 16 residues. V lost 5 bases, J lost 2 bases, and 9 bases stayed unmatched. Per the germline V gene, CDR1 is LNHDA and CDR2 is SQIVND (reference sequence). As DNA, the CDR3 is TGTGCCAGTAGTGCCCGACAGGGTAGAACTGGAAACACCATATATTTT. It translates to CASSARQGRTGNTIYF.

The chain recombines TRBV7-2 with TRBJ2-2, with D perhaps TRBD2 (5 bases). Germline assignment: CDR1 SGHTA and CDR2 FQGNSA. CDR3 length: 14 residues. Trimming shortened V by 2 bases and J by 6 bases, and 10 bases separated the two germline ends. CDR3 DNA sequence: TGTGCCAGCAGCTTACTACTAGATTCCGGGGAGCTGTTTTTT. As protein: CASSLLLDSGELFF.

The rearrangement uses TRBV6-5 and TRBJ1-4, with 9 bases that match TRBD1. The CDR3 spans 13 residues. Trimming at V came to 8 bases and at J to 11 bases, leaving 9 bases not matched to a gene. CDR1 MNHEY and CDR2 SVGAGI come from the germline V gene. CDR3 loop: CASQGQGKWKLFF. CDR3 DNA: TGTGCCAGCCAGGGACAGGGTAAATGGAAACTGTTTTTT.

This clone was seen once. The rearrangement uses TRBV15 and TRBJ2-7; D not certain. CDR1 is LNHNV and CDR2 is YYDKDF in the germline V gene (reference sequence). The V end was cut by 0 bases, the J end by 6 bases, with 12 bases between. The CDR3 is made up of 14 amino acids. CDR3 loop: CATSRDTDFVEQYV. CDR3 DNA sequence: TGTGCCACCAGCAGAGATACCGACTTCGTCGAGCAGTACGTC.

This clone was picked up one time. Germline and junction disagree at one end, which may indicate a read error. The CDR3 is CASSPPGSGGPSF. The CDR3 DNA is TGCGCCAGCAGCCCCCCGGGAAGCGGGGGGCCATCTTTT. The J gene is TRBJ2-3, the V gene TRBV4-1; the match to TRBD2 covers 9 bases. This CDR3 has 13 residues. Germline V gene lookup returns CDR1 MGHRA and CDR2 YSYEKL.

This chain links TRBV3-1 (or the pseudogene TRBV3-2) with TRBJ2-5; 7 bases fit TRBD2. CDR3 size: 14 residues. V lost 0 bases and J lost 5; bases outside the gene matches: 3. Germline V gene sequence: CDR1 LGHDT, CDR2 YNNKEL (reference sequence). The CDR3 here is CASSQDPAGETQYF. CDR3 DNA sequence: TGTGCCAGCAGCCAAGACCCAGCGGGGGAGACCCAGTACTTC.

The chain has TRBV18 and TRBJ1-2; 8 bases are a match to TRBD1. V was clipped by 3 bases and J by 6 bases; unmatched bases: 9. Germline-derived CDR1 and CDR2 are KGHSH and LQKENI. This CDR3 spans 15 amino acids. The CDR3 protein is CASSPLTGVLDGYTF. Written as DNA, the CDR3 is TGTGCCAGCTCACCCCTGACAGGGGTACTAGATGGCTACACCTTC.

Worth noting for this clone: This sample also contains other DNA sequences that code for the same CDR3. The chain has TRBV18 and TRBJ1-1; maybe TRBD1 (6 bases). The CDR3 loop spans 14 amino acids. The V gene lost 1 base and the J gene lost 1 base, with 7 bases spanning the gap. Germline assignment: CDR1 KGHSH and CDR2 LQKENI. The CDR3 here is CASSPQGQNTEAFF. In DNA, the CDR3 is TGTGCCAGCTCACCACAGGGACAGAACACTGAAGCTTTCTTT.

This rearrangement joins TRBV5-4 to TRBJ2-3; a weak D match, TRBD1 (5 bases). The CDR3 totals 14 residues. Deletions cut 2 bases from V and 2 bases from J, with 9 bases between. Germline V gives CDR1 SGHNT, CDR2 YYREEE (reference sequence). The CDR3 nucleotides are TGTGCCAGCAGCTTTTCCGGACACACAGATACGCAGTATTTT. As protein: CASSFSGHTDTQYF.

This clone has a single count. The chain joins TRBV29-1 to TRBJ2-3; possible D gene TRBD1, 6 bases. With 4 bases removed from V and 1 base from J, the gap between germline ends came to 9 bases. CDR3 length: 13 amino acids. From germline, CDR1 is SQVTM and CDR2 ANQGSEA. Here the CDR3 DNA reads TGCAGCGTTGGTCCAGGGGGCACAGATACGCAGTATTTT. This sequence encodes CSVGPGGTDTQYF.

The rearrangement links TRBV2 to TRBJ1-1; the D is unclear. The V gene's germline CDR1 is SNHLY and CDR2 FYNNEI. This CDR3 contains 14 residues. Trimming took off 4 bases at V and 1 base at J, with 10 bases between the two ends. The CDR3 is CASSATEGNTEAFF. DNA of the CDR3: TGTGCCAGCAGTGCGACGGAGGGGAACACTGAAGCTTTCTTT. The full variable domain, rest sourced from reference TRBV2 and TRBJ1-1, is EPEVTQTPSHQVTQMGQEVILRCVPISNHLYFYWYRQILGQKVEFLVSFYNNEISEKSEIFDDQFSVERPDGSNFTLKIRSTKLEDSAMYFCASSATEGNTEAFFGQGTRLTVV.

This chain connects TRBV4-1 to TRBJ2-4, with 10 nucleotides matching TRBD2. CDR1 and CDR2 (germline): MGHRA, YSYEKL. CDR3 length: 15 residues. V was clipped by 1 base and J by 7 bases; unmatched bases: 4. The CDR3 DNA follows: TGCGCCAGCAGCCAAGTTACTAGCGGGGCGAACATTCAGTACTTC. This sequence encodes CASSQVTSGANIQYF.

J is TRBJ2-3 and V is TRBV7-2, with 8 bases identical to TRBD2. Germline V CDR1 and CDR2: SGHTA, FQGNSA. V lost 5 bases to trimming and J lost 8 bases; unmatched junction nucleotides: 15. This CDR3 has 16 amino acids. The CDR3 here is CASSLPTSGVLTTQYF. CDR3 nucleotide sequence: TGTGCCAGCAGCCTGCCTACTAGCGGAGTACTAACTACGCAGTATTTT.

The gene calls are TRBV18 and TRBJ2-7; D might be TRBD2 (6 bases). From germline, CDR1 is KGHSH and CDR2 LQKENI. Trimming removed 0 bases at V and 7 bases at J, with 22 bases between. This CDR3 is built from 17 residues. In DNA, the CDR3 is TGTGCCAGCTCACCACCGCCCGGGGCAGAACGGGGGATGGAGCAGTACTTC. It translates to CASSPPPGAERGMEQYF. Variable domain in full (rest from reference TRBV18 and TRBJ2-7): NAGVMQNPRHLVRRRGQEARLRCSPMKGHSHVYWYRQLPEEGLKFMVYLQKENIIDESGMPKERFSAEFPKEGPSILRIQQVVRGDSAAYFCASSPPPGAERGMEQYFGPGTRLTVT.

The chain couples TRBV3-1 (or the pseudogene TRBV3-2) to TRBJ1-4; D might be TRBD1 (6 bases). V shed 4 bases and J shed 5 bases, with 14 bases lying between them. Germline CDR1 is LGHDT and CDR2 is YNNKEL (reference sequence). The CDR3 contains 15 residues. The CDR3 DNA sequence: TGTGCCAGCAGCCCCGACAGGCCAGCGAATGAAAAACTGTTTTTT. It translates to CASSPDRPANEKLFF.

This chain links TRBV9 with TRBJ2-5, with 10 bases matching TRBD2. Germline-derived CDR1 and CDR2 are SGDLS and YYNGEE. The V gene end was trimmed by 5 bases and the J gene end by 5 bases; junction bases not matched to a gene: 9. This CDR3 has 15 residues. The CDR3 nucleotides read TGTGCCAGCAGGGCTAGCGGGAGCCCGGCGGAGACCCAGTACTTC. This codes for CASRASGSPAETQYF.

This chain connects TRBV7-8 to TRBJ2-1; D unresolved. The CDR3 contains 11 residues. Trimming took 5 bases from V and 4 from J, leaving 3 bases between them. The germline V gene has CDR1 SGHVS and CDR2 FQNEAQ. CDR3 sequence: CASSPYNEQFF. The CDR3 bases are TGTGCCAGCAGCCCTTACAATGAGCAGTTCTTC.

This chain uses TRBV14 with TRBJ2-2; 8 positions agree with TRBD2. This CDR3 has 16 residues. Germline lookup yields CDR1 SGHDN and CDR2 FVKESK. J gave up 5 bases and V 1 base, and 6 bases lay outside the gene matches. The CDR3: CASSQVFGRATGELFF. DNA for the CDR3: TGTGCCAGCAGCCAAGTCTTCGGGAGGGCGACCGGGGAGCTGTTTTTT. The full variable domain, completed using reference TRBV14 and TRBJ2-2, is EAGVTQFPSHSVIEKGQTVTLRCDPISGHDNLYWYRRVMGKEIKFLLHFVKESKQDESGMPNNRFLAERTGGTYSTLKVQPAELEDSGVYFCASSQVFGRATGELFFGEGSRLTVL.

The genes are TRBV7-9 and TRBJ1-5; TRBD1 matches 7 bases. V lost 6 bases and J lost 3; bases outside the gene matches: 5. The CDR3 contains 14 residues. Looked up from germline, CDR1 is SEHNR and CDR2 is FQNEAQ (reference sequence). CDR3 nucleotide sequence: TGTGCCAGCAGTCCAGGGGGGACCAATCAGCCCCAGCATTTT. This sequence encodes CASSPGGTNQPQHF.